This T cell receptor beta chain was recovered during a study of T cell responses to AZD1222 COVID-19 vaccine. Findings and caveats of the study: Researchers took repertoire samples only after the peak T cell response had come. Donors were mostly white British, more females; clonal diversity possibly underestimated.

This clone was observed once. Its antigen is unidentified. After removal of 5 bases from V and 2 bases from J, the junction contained 6 bases not matched to a gene. This CDR3 has 16 residues. Germline loops: CDR1 SGHTA, CDR2 FQGTGA. Sequenced by immunoSEQ multiplex PCR; TCRdb stores in-frame clones only, minus some. The table records under 150,000 clones, roughly 92% of them present only once. Second doses at about 4 or about 12 weeks were pooled. The J gene is TRBJ2-7, the V gene TRBV7-3, with 13 bases identical to TRBD2. The sequence derives from an adult who received the AZD1222 COVID-19 vaccine. Sequenced material: peripheral blood, taken 28 days after the second AZD1222 dose. For the CDR3, the DNA is TGTGCCAGCAGCCCCGGGACTAGCGGGACCACCTACGAGCAGTACTTC. Its protein is CASSPGTSGTTYEQYF.